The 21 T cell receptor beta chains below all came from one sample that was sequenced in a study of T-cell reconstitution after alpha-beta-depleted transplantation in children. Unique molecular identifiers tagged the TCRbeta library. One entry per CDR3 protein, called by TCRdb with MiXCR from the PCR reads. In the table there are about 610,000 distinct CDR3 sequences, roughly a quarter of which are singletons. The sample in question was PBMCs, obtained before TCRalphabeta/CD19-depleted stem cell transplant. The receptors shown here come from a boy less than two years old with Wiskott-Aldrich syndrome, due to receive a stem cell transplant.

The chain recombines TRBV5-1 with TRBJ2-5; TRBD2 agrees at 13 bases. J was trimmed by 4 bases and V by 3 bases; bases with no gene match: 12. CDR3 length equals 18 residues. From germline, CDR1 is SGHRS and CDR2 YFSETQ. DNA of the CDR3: TGCGCCAGCAGCTCCCGACTAGCGGGAGGATCGGTGCGAGAGACCCAGTACTTC. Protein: CASSSRLAGGSVRETQYF.

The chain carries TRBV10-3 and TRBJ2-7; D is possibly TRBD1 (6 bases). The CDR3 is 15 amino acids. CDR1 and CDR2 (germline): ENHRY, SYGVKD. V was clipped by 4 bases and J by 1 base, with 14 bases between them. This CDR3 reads CAISGDRTESYEQYF. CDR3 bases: TGTGCCATCAGTGGCGACAGGACCGAATCCTACGAGCAGTACTTC.

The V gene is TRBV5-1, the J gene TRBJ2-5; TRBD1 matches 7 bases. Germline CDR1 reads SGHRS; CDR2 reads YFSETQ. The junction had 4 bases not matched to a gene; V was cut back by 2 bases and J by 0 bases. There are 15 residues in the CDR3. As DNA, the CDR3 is TGCGCCAGCAGCTTTGGGACAGCGTACCAAGAGACCCAGTACTTC. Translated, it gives CASSFGTAYQETQYF.

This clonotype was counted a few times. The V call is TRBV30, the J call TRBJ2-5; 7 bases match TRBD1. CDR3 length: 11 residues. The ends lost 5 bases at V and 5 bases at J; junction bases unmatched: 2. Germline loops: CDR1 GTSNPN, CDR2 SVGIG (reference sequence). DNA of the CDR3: TGTGCCTGGGAACAGGGGGAGACCCAGTACTTC. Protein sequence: CAWEQGETQYF.

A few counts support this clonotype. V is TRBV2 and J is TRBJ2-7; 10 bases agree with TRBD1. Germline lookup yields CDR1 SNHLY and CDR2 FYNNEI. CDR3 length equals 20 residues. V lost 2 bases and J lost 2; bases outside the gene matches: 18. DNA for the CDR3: TGTGCCAGCAGTGAAAGCCGCGGGACAGGGGCCCGGGACTCCACCTACGAGCAGTACTTC. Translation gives CASSESRGTGARDSTYEQYF.

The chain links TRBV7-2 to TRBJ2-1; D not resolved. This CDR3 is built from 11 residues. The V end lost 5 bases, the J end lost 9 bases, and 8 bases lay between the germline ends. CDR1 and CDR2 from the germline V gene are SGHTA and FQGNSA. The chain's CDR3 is CASSPVVEQFF. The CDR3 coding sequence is TGTGCCAGCAGCCCGGTAGTTGAGCAGTTCTTC.

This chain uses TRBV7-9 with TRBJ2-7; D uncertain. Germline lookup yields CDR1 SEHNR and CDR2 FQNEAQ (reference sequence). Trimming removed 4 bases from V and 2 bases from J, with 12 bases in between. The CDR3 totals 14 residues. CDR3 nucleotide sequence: TGTGCCAGCAGCTACGGAACGCCAACCTACGAGCAGTACTTC. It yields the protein CASSYGTPTYEQYF.

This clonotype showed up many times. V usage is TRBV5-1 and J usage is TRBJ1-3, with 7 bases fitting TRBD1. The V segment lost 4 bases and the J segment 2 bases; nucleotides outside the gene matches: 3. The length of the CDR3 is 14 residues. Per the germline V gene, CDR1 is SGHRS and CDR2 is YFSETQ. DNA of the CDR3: TGCGCCAGCAGCCCCGGGACAGCTGGAAACACCATATATTTT. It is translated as CASSPGTAGNTIYF.

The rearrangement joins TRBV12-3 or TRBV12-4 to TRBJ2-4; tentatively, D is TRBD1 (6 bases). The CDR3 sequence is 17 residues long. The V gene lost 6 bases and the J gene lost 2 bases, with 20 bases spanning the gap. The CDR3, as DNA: TGTGCCAGCAGCCCGGACATTTACAGGGAGTCCAAAAACATTCAGTACTTC. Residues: CASSPDIYRESKNIQYF.

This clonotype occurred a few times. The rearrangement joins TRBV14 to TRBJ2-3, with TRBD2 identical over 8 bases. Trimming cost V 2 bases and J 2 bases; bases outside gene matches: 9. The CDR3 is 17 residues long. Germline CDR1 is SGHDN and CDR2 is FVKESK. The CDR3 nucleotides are TGTGCCAGCAGCCAACCGACTAGCGAAGATCACACAGATACGCAGTATTTT. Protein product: CASSQPTSEDHTDTQYF. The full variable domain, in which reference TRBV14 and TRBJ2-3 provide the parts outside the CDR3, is EAGVTQFPSHSVIEKGQTVTLRCDPISGHDNLYWYRRVMGKEIKFLLHFVKESKQDESGMPNNRFLAERTGGTYSTLKVQPAELEDSGVYFCASSQPTSEDHTDTQYFGPGTRLTVL.

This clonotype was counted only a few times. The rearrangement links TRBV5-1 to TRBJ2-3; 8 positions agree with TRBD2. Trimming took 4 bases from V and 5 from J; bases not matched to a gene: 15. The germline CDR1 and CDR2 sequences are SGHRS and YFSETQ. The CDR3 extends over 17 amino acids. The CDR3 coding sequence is TGCGCCAGCAGCCGCTGGCGGGAGGCCGGGGGTGGAGATACGCAGTATTTT. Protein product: CASSRWREAGGGDTQYF.

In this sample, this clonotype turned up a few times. CDR3 residues: CASRWTVGPGTDTQYF. In DNA form, the CDR3 reads TGTGCCAGCAGATGGACCGTCGGACCCGGCACAGATACGCAGTATTTT. The V gene is TRBV12-3 or TRBV12-4, the J gene TRBJ2-3; D remains unclear. The CDR3 extends over 16 amino acids. Between the trimmed V and J ends, which lost 6 bases and 1 base, there was a span of 17 bases.

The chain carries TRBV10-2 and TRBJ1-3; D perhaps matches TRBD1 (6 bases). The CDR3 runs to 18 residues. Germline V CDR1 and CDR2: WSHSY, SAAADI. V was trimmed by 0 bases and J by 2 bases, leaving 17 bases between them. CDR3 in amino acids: CASSESDSGAFPGNTIYF. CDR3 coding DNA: TGCGCCAGCAGTGAGTCGGATTCAGGGGCATTCCCTGGAAACACCATATATTTT.

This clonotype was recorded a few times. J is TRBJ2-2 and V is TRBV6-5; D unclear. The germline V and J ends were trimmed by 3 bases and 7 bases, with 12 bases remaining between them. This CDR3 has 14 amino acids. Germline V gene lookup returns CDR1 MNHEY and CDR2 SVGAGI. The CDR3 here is CASSYFQVSGELFF. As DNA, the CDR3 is TGTGCCAGCAGTTATTTTCAGGTCAGCGGGGAGCTGTTTTTT.

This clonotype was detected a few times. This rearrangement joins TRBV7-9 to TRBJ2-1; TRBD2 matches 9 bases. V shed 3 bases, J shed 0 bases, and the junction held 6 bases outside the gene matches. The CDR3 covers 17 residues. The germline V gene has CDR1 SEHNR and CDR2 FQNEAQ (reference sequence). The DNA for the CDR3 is TGTGCCAGCAGCTTCCCAAGCGGGAGGAGCTCCTACAATGAGCAGTTCTTC. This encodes CASSFPSGRSSYNEQFF.

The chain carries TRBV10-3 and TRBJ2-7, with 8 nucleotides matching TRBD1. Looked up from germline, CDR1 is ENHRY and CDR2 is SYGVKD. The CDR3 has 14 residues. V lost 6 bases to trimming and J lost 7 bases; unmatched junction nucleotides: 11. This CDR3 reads CAIRGTGDFGEQYF. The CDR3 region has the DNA TGTGCCATCAGGGGGACAGGCGACTTCGGGGAGCAGTACTTC.

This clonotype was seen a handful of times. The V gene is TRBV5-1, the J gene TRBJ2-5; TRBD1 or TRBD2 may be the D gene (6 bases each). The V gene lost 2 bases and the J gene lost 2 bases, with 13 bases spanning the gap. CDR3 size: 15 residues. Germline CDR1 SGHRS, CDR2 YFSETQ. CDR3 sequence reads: CASSLWRDKQETQYF. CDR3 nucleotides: TGCGCCAGCAGCTTATGGCGGGACAAACAAGAGACCCAGTACTTC.

The CDR3 DNA reads TGTGCCATCAGTGAGTCGCTTGGGGCGAGAGAGACCCAGTACTTC. Translated: CAISESLGARETQYF. The chain recombines TRBV10-3 with TRBJ2-5, with D perhaps matching TRBD1 (5 bases). The ends were cut back, 0 bases at V and 4 bases at J, with 12 bases in the middle. This CDR3 is built from 15 residues. Per the germline V gene, CDR1 is ENHRY and CDR2 is SYGVKD.

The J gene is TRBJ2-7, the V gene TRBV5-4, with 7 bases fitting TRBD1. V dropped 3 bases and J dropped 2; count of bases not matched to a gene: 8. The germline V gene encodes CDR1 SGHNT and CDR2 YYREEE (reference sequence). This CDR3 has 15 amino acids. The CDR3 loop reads CASSSLGQGAYEQYF. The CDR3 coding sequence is TGTGCCAGCAGCTCCCTCGGCCAGGGGGCCTACGAGCAGTACTTC. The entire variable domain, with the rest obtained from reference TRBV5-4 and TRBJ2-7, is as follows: ETGVTQSPTHLIKTRGQQVTLRCSSQSGHNTVSWYQQALGQGPQFIFQYYREEENGRGNFPPRFSGLQFPNYSSELNVNALELDDSALYLCASSSLGQGAYEQYFGPGTRLTVT.

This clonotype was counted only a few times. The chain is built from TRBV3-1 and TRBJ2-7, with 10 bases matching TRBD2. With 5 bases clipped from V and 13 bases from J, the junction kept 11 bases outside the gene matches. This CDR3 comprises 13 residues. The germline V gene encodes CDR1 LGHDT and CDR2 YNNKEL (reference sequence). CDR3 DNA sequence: TGTGCCAGCAGCTACACGCTAGCGGGAGCTCGTTACTTC. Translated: CASSYTLAGARYF.

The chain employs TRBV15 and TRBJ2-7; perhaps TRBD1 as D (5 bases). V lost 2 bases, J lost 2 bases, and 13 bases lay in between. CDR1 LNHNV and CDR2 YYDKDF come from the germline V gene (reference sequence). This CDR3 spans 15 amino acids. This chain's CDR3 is CATSRQGPRPYEQYF. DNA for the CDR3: TGTGCCACCAGCAGACAGGGTCCGCGCCCCTACGAGCAGTACTTC.